This T cell receptor beta chain appears in the sequencing data of a study of blood T cell repertoires in COVID-19. In its sample, this clone was seen once. The CDR3 extends over 15 amino acids. The germline V and J ends were trimmed by 3 bases and 8 bases, with 18 bases remaining between them. From germline, CDR1 is SGDLS and CDR2 YYNGEE. Under the authors' procedure: From reference gene primer amplification, estimates of nucleated cell counts were derived. TCRdb's table, derived via immunoSEQ multiplex PCR, lists solely in-frame clones and lacks some. Clone size and V and J calls were adopted from that table, with D and trimming inferred from the DNA. Here the sample spans more than 95,000 clones, around 90% being singletons.

This receptor was taken from a human donor in a cohort sampled during active COVID-19. V is TRBV9 and J is TRBJ2-1; TRBD2 is a possible D gene (7 bases). Sequencing was performed on peripheral blood. The CDR3 bases are TGTGCCAGCAGCGGCCGGAGGGGGGGCGGGGATGAGCAGTTCTTC. Protein: CASSGRRGGGDEQFF. The whole variable domain, remainder taken from reference TRBV9 and TRBJ2-1, is DSGVTQTPKHLITATGQRVTLRCSPRSGDLSVYWYQQSLDQGLQFLIQYYNGEERAKGNILERFSAQQFPDLHSELNLSSLELGDSALYFCASSGRRGGGDEQFFGPGTRLTVL.